The sequence of this T cell receptor (beta chain) was determined in a study of cytomegalovirus exposure and HLA in healthy donors (dated by TCRdb to the late 2010s). Some background on the complete study: According to an earlier analysis of around 600 of the donors, 200 million or so T cells yielded 90 million to 140 million unique TCR beta sequences and approximately 300 Gb of sequence data. A later genetic analysis used genome-wide SNP genotypes for about 60% of the roughly 670 donors, treating that subset as a discovery cohort. To decide whether each TCR beta V gene segment behaved as functional or pseudogenic, an earlier analysis of fewer than 750 of the donors relied on high-throughput TCR beta sequencing. Every discovery cohort repertoire had been produced on one sequencing platform. Class I and class II HLA loci were covered by the typing at four-digit resolution. High-throughput TCR immunosequencing, statistical association of individual TCRs with disease status, and machine learning were combined to predict cytomegalovirus infection status. The later analysis used no new phenotypic data to find candidate immune exposures, relying instead on TCR beta sequences and their occurrence across donors. The study was designed to test whether signatures of past pathogen exposure could be identified by cataloging public T cell receptors. In a later analysis, previously published TCR beta repertoires from 550 to 750 donors were re-analyzed and high-resolution HLA genotyping was added so that TCR occurrence patterns could be studied. Because of strong linkage in the cohort, roughly 5 DR-DQ haplotypes were treated as single units for association and clustering. Besides the first cohort of hundreds of subjects, a separate validation cohort made up of roughly 120 different subjects was used. Donor age, sex, ethnicity and CMV serostatus were compiled together with the repertoire data. An early release that covered roughly 600 HLA-typed donors contained approximately 300 gigabases of sequencing data and tens of millions of unique TCR sequences. Among about 410 genotyped donors of the cohort, an average of around 250,000 unique TCR beta nucleotide sequences was sequenced per donor, of which about 18% were non-productive. Typing coverage differed by locus: A, B, C, DRB1 and DQB1 were typed in about 629-640 donors, DQA1 in 522, DPA1 in 600 to 610, and DPB1 in 472. The T cell repertoires of 550 to 850 subjects were profiled by immunosequencing and related to cytomegalovirus serostatus. Of the 300 to 450 genotyped donors, 65% to 90% fell in the genetic ancestry cluster associated with self-reported Caucasian donors.

Broader findings and caveats from the paper: The study gave a list of some 150 TCR beta chains associated with cytomegalovirus. The classifier was reported to diagnose cytomegalovirus status with high specificity and sensitivity in both the original cohort and the validation cohort. Roughly uniform sequencing depth across donors was assumed in presence/absence analyses, although this assumption may not hold. A further reported finding was that TCR beta sequences accurately predicted the HLA-A and HLA-B alleles for most subjects in the first cohort. CMV serostatus was the only immune exposure information available for the cohort. Because counts were too low, some 17 rarely observed V segments, including chromosome 9 orphons, were excluded from the earlier analysis of some 590 of the donors. Across donors, most TCR sequences were observed very rarely, whereas some public TCRs were present in many individuals. When HLA alleles, especially DR and DQ, strongly co-occurred, TCR associations were difficult to assign to individual alleles. The authors suggested that the approach could potentially be generalized to other disease states and immunological phenotypes. According to a later analysis, parvovirus B19, influenza, CMV and Epstein-Barr virus appeared linked to several top co-occurrence clusters. Only TCR beta chains were sequenced in this cohort, and the absence of alpha or paired-chain data limited detectable features. In an earlier analysis of approximately 590 of the donors, most TCR beta V segments appeared in productive rearrangements about 87% or about 30% of the time, broadly matching IMGT annotations. According to a later genetic analysis, donors in an Asian-associated ancestry cluster had fewer N-insertions in productive TCRs than the approximately 710-donor mean. HLA typing was unavailable for some donors at each locus, so association tests used only the typed subset. The sequencing pipeline was judged likely to have produced a cluster of highly shared sequence variants as a technical artifact. In a later analysis, HLA-associated TCR beta chains showed more clonal expansion and lower generation probabilities than non-associated chains that were equally common. According to a later analysis, most CMV-associated TCR beta chains appeared to be HLA-restricted, and the HLA associations seemed to be driven largely by CMV exposure. In vitro tests confirmed that a few of the cytomegalovirus-associated TCR beta chains recognize cytomegalovirus antigens. In a later analysis, the rate of TCR association differed among HLA loci, with DRB1 alleles having the most associated TCRs and HLA-C alleles having the fewest. V-gene and J-gene trimming of TCR beta chains was associated with a missense DCLRE1C variant in a later genetic analysis, and the association was replicated in an independent cohort. Correlated functional status among segregating V segments might reflect linkage disequilibrium, but an unknown experimental factor could not be ruled out. A later analysis associated about 16,000 TCR beta sequences with specific HLA alleles at a false discovery rate of 0.05.

The cohort was made up of hundreds of healthy bone marrow donors. At the time of sampling, every cohort member was nominally healthy, though immune exposures that went unrecorded were likely present. The donor was CMV seronegative and was included in the group of several hundred seronegative cohort members. A peripheral blood sample was provided by each donor, and peripheral blood mononuclear cells were used for TCR beta sequencing. Genomic DNA was extracted from the blood cell samples with the Qiagen DNeasy Blood Extraction Kit. To prepare the library, the immunoSEQ multiplex PCR assay was applied. The multiplex PCR relied on a mix of 60 forward primers for TCR Vbeta segments and 13 reverse primers for TCR Jbeta segments. A multiplex PCR assay on genomic DNA amplified the CDR3 region of rearranged TCR beta genes. The amplified TCR beta libraries were sequenced on the Illumina HiSeq System as 87-base-pair reads. Per the original workflow: Across the 500 to 850 repertoires, a later analysis counted around 80 million unique TCR beta chains, around 11 million of which were shared by at least two donors. Raw reads were error-corrected and collapsed into unique sequences with a nearest-neighbor algorithm that merged closely related sequences to remove PCR and sequencing errors. Alignment of CDR3 sequences to IMGT reference sequences was used to assign V, D and J gene segments. For a sequence to be retained, a match of at least six nucleotides was required to both a V gene segment and a J gene segment. Rearrangements were called productive when the CDR3 lacked stop codons and stayed in frame with V and J; all others were non-productive. CDR3 was defined by IMGT convention, running from the second conserved V-encoded cysteine to the conserved J-encoded phenylalanine. The earlier analysis of approximately 590 of the donors excluded any sequence lacking an unambiguous match to a single V gene segment. An earlier analysis of a few hundred of the donors classified V segments as functional when productive rearrangements were above 56.7% and as segregating when the standard deviation between donors was above 5%. A statistical classification framework was developed to diagnose cytomegalovirus status using the catalog of TCR beta chain sequences. In a later analysis, V and J genes were assigned by comparing TCR nucleotide sequences against IMGT/GENE-DB human TR gene sequences. Using the TCRdist pipeline, a later analysis assigned CDR3 sequences along with most-parsimonious VDJ recombination scenarios. In a later analysis, each TCR beta chain was defined by its CDR3 amino acid sequence together with its V-gene family, and reads lacking a unique V-gene family were excluded. In a later analysis, 450 to 600 highly shared, low-generation-probability nucleotide sequences were removed to address suspected cross-contamination and a sequencing artifact. In a later analysis, a clonal expansion index was calculated for each public chain from normalized within-repertoire ranks of inferred template counts. In a later analysis, generation probabilities were computed with a VDJ recombination model fitted to out-of-frame rearrangements, and the resulting probabilities were checked against IGoR. In a later analysis, TCR-TCR, TCR-HLA and TCR-CMV co-occurrence was scored with hypergeometric tests, and a repertoire-size bias correction was applied to TCR pairs. In a later analysis, false discovery rates were estimated by permuting HLA or CMV assignments 20 times. In a later analysis, co-occurring TCRs were grouped with DBSCAN, and TCRdist sequence similarity was added when clustering was performed within HLA-allele-positive subsets. For co-occurrence clustering, repertoires with fewer than 30,000 or more than 120,000 public chains were excluded, along with roughly 5 repertoires with anomalous nucleotide sharing. The table was pulled from immuneACCESS by TCRdb, which kept in-frame rearrangements only. Such tables lose some clones; where checked, under half of the loss comes from unresolved V genes, and the rest has no known cause. The D gene and trimming were derived from the DNA, and the V and J assignments and clone size from that table. Recorded for this sample are 90,000 or so clones; 55% to 75% of them occurred a single time. The ten largest make up approximately 2.7% of the sample.

A note on this clone: The specificity of this receptor is unknown. No base quality information exists; no much larger clone differs at one position.

The clonotype comes from a man in his fifties or sixties in good health and CMV-seronegative. Sequencing used PBMCs.

The CDR3 is CASSFYYGQPYGYTF. The DNA sequence is given as TGTGCCAGCAGTTTCTACTACGGACAGCCCTATGGCTACACCTTC. The sequence joins TRBV27 to TRBJ1-2, with TRBD1 perhaps the D gene, on 6 matching bases. The CDR3, from cysteine to phenylalanine, totals 15 residues. Solely the CDR3 DNA is kept, with 45 bases framed from the first base. The V and J ends are trimmed by 3 bases and 4 bases, leaving 15 bases between them. From the germline V gene (reference sequence), CDR1 is MNHEY and CDR2 is SMNVEV.